This passage covers 19 T cell receptor beta chains from one sample sequenced in a study of OX40 agonist ivuxolimab in advanced cancers. Measured with immunoSEQ multiplex PCR; TCRdb has only the in-frame clones, and not every one. This sample yields 35,000 to 50,000 clones, of which around 89% are seen a single time; over 0.55% belongs to the top ten. Here the sequenced sample was CD4+ or CD8+ T cells sorted from blood, taken in a trial of the OX40 agonist ivuxolimab. All receptors come from an adult with an advanced solid tumor such as melanoma, head and neck, liver or kidney cancer.

The chain combines TRBV18 with TRBJ2-7, with a weak D call TRBD2 (5 bases). CDR1 KGHSH and CDR2 LQKENI come from the germline V gene. The CDR3 sequence is 13 residues long. V lost 5 bases, J lost 2 bases, and 10 bases lay in between. CDR3 sequence reads: CASSEGNPYEQYF. Here the CDR3 DNA reads TGTGCCAGCTCAGAGGGCAACCCCTACGAGCAGTACTTC.

The rearrangement joins TRBV5-8 to TRBJ2-7; D ambiguous. CDR1 and CDR2 (germline): SGHTS, YDEGEE. The ends were cut back, 2 bases at V and 1 base at J, with 7 bases in the middle. The CDR3 covers 13 residues. The CDR3 nucleotides read TGTGCCAGCAGCTTACAGAGATCCTACGAGCAGTACTTC. This translates into CASSLQRSYEQYF.

The genes are TRBV11-2 and TRBJ1-6; D remains unclear. Trimming left V 2 bases short and J 9 bases short, with 11 bases between. The CDR3 has 14 amino acids. Germline V gives CDR1 SGHAT, CDR2 FQNNGV. The CDR3 here is CASSLRQWTSPLHF. Written as DNA, the CDR3 is TGTGCCAGCAGCTTACGGCAGTGGACTTCACCCCTCCACTTT.

This chain connects TRBV18 to TRBJ1-5; D gene unclear. The germline V and J ends were trimmed by 8 bases and 0 bases, with 14 bases remaining between them. Germline CDR1 is KGHSH and CDR2 is LQKENI. The length of the CDR3 is 15 residues. The CDR3 DNA is TGTGCCAGCCCCCTGGCCCTTTTTAGCAATCAGCCCCAGCATTTT. Amino acid sequence: CASPLALFSNQPQHF.

This chain uses TRBV6-1 with TRBJ1-3; unclear D gene. Germline V gene lookup returns CDR1 MNHNS and CDR2 SASEGT. The germline V and J ends were trimmed by 8 bases and 2 bases, with 7 bases remaining between them. This CDR3 is built from 12 residues. CDR3 residues: CASGDTGNTIYF. CDR3 sequence (DNA): TGTGCCAGCGGGGATACTGGAAACACCATATATTTT.

The chain links TRBV5-1 to TRBJ1-3; 8 positions match TRBD1. The CDR3 extends over 16 amino acids. With 0 bases clipped from V and 0 bases from J, the junction kept 2 bases outside the gene matches. CDR1 and CDR2 from the germline V gene are SGHRS and YFSETQ. The CDR3 DNA sequence: TGCGCCAGCAGCTTGGAAGGACAGGGCTCTGGAAACACCATATATTTT. Translation gives CASSLEGQGSGNTIYF.

The chain is built from TRBV15 and TRBJ2-3; TRBD2 agrees at 9 bases. With 1 base clipped from V and 0 bases from J, the junction kept 2 bases outside the gene matches. This CDR3 comprises 16 residues. Per the germline V gene, CDR1 is LNHNV and CDR2 is YYDKDF (reference sequence). This CDR3 reads CATSRGLAASTDTQYF. The CDR3 DNA follows: TGTGCCACCAGCAGAGGACTAGCGGCAAGCACAGATACGCAGTATTTT.

This clone was seen a few times. This chain's CDR3 is CASSVGQAGETQYF. The CDR3 DNA reads TGTGCCAGCAGCGTAGGTCAGGCCGGAGAGACCCAGTACTTC. The J gene is TRBJ2-5, the V gene TRBV9; D remains ambiguous. Looked up from germline, CDR1 is SGDLS and CDR2 is YYNGEE. V shed 0 bases and J shed 4 bases, with 10 bases lying between them. The CDR3 length is 14 residues.

V is TRBV7-6 and J is TRBJ2-7; no reliable D call. Germline V gives CDR1 SGHVS, CDR2 FNYEAQ. CDR3 length: 13 residues. V lost 5 bases to trimming and J lost 6 bases, with 14 bases between them. The CDR3 reads CASSPRRNLEQYF. CDR3 nucleotide sequence: TGTGCCAGCAGCCCCCGTAGAAATCTCGAGCAGTACTTC.

The chain recombines TRBV19 with TRBJ2-2, with 11 bases matching TRBD2. Germline V gene sequence: CDR1 LNHDA, CDR2 SQIVND (reference sequence). The CDR3 is 14 amino acids. For the CDR3, the DNA is TGTGCTTCAGGGACTAGCGGGAACACCGGGGAGCTGTTTTTT. This translates into CASGTSGNTGELFF.

Worth noting for this clone: This may stem from a read error, because a much larger clone lies one nucleotide away. The chain is built from TRBV15 and TRBJ1-6, with D tentatively TRBD1 (5 bases). V lost 1 base, J lost 10 bases, and 20 bases lay in between. The CDR3 consists of 17 residues. Germline CDR1 and CDR2: LNHNV and YYDKDF (reference sequence). The CDR3 region is CATSRGSLGGKGSPLHF. Here the CDR3 DNA reads TGTGCCACCAGCAGAGGGTCCTTGGGGGGGAAAGGATCACCCCTCCACTTT.

The chain links TRBV19 to TRBJ2-5; 9 bases line up with TRBD1. The CDR3 contains 14 residues. The ends lost 4 bases at V and 5 bases at J; junction bases unmatched: 5. Germline V gives CDR1 LNHDA, CDR2 SQIVND (reference sequence). The CDR3 coding sequence is TGTGCCAGTAGTACACAGGGGGCAAGGGAGACCCAGTACTTC. As protein: CASSTQGARETQYF.

This clone was counted once. V is TRBV6-6 and J is TRBJ1-1; TRBD1 is a possible D gene (5 bases). CDR3 length: 14 residues. V was cut by 2 bases and J by 7 bases, with 14 bases left in between. CDR1 is MNHNY and CDR2 is SVGAGI in the germline V gene (reference sequence). CDR3 residues: CASSYPDRYGEAFF. CDR3 DNA: TGTGCCAGCAGTTACCCTGACAGATACGGTGAAGCTTTCTTT.

CDR3: CASSPRQGASTGELFF. The CDR3 region has the DNA TGTGCCAGCAGCCCACGACAGGGGGCGAGCACCGGGGAGCTGTTTTTT. The chain is built from TRBV11-2 and TRBJ2-2; 10 bases match TRBD1. The CDR3 is 16 amino acids. The germline V gene encodes CDR1 SGHAT and CDR2 FQNNGV. Losses at the gene ends were 5 bases for V and 4 bases for J; bases not matched to a gene: 7.

V gene TRBV6-1 combines with J gene TRBJ1-5, with D possibly being TRBD1 (5 bases). Germline lookup yields CDR1 MNHNS and CDR2 SASEGT. The CDR3 loop spans 14 amino acids. With 6 bases removed from V and 6 bases from J, the gap between germline ends came to 15 bases. The CDR3 nucleotides read TGTGCCAGCAGAACCTCTTACCAGGGTCAGCCCCAGCATTTT. Amino acids: CASRTSYQGQPQHF.

This chain joins TRBV15 and TRBJ2-2; a possible D gene is TRBD2 (5 bases). Trimming stripped 8 bases from V and 2 bases from J, with 12 bases between. Germline V gene lookup returns CDR1 LNHNV and CDR2 YYDKDF (reference sequence). The CDR3 consists of 14 residues. In nucleotides, the CDR3 is TGTGCCACCGATATGGGAGTTAACACCGGGGAGCTGTTTTTT. As protein: CATDMGVNTGELFF.

J is TRBJ1-1 and V is TRBV5-1; perhaps TRBD1 as D (5 bases). V lost 6 bases and J lost 3, with 15 bases in between. The V gene's germline CDR1 is SGHRS and CDR2 YFSETQ. The CDR3 runs to 14 residues. As DNA, the CDR3 is TGCGCCAGCAACACCAGGGCGGGGGACACTGAAGCTTTCTTT. Protein sequence: CASNTRAGDTEAFF. Complete variable domain (other parts from reference TRBV5-1 and TRBJ1-1): KAGVTQTPRYLIKTRGQQVTLSCSPISGHRSVSWYQQTPGQGLQFLFEYFSETQRNKGNFPGRFSGRQFSNSRSEMNVSTLELGDSALYLCASNTRAGDTEAFFGQGTRLTVV.

The V gene is TRBV5-4, the J gene TRBJ1-1; D call uncertain. Germline values: CDR1 SGHNT, CDR2 YYREEE (reference sequence). This CDR3 contains 12 residues. Trimming stripped 4 bases from V and 5 bases from J, with 9 bases between. For the CDR3, the DNA is TGTGCCAGCAGCCCCCGTCCGACTGAAGCTTTCTTT. It is translated as CASSPRPTEAFF.

This chain connects TRBV6-6 to TRBJ2-5; D not certain. Per the germline V gene, CDR1 is MNHNY and CDR2 is SVGAGI (reference sequence). The CDR3 spans 13 residues. The V gene lost 6 bases and the J gene lost 3 bases, with 11 bases spanning the gap. CDR3 DNA: TGTGCCAGCAGCCCCGCGTTGGAAGAGACCCAGTACTTC. It translates to CASSPALEETQYF.